This T cell receptor beta chain was sequenced in a study of beta chain features in type 1 diabetes. Whole-study context: All samples yielded roughly 110 million examined sorted cells.

Germline V gene data show CDR1 as SGHDN and CDR2 as FVKESK. With 7 bases removed from V and 5 bases from J, the gap between germline ends came to 14 bases. The CDR3 consists of 13 residues. Findings and limits, study-wide: Relative to healthy donors, patients appeared to have naive, central memory and Treg TCRB repertoires that were more similar.

A word on this clone: Its antigen is currently unknown.

Sequencing targeted expressed TCRB transcripts, as all isolated RNA had been reverse transcribed. Method: immunoSEQ multiplex PCR; TCRdb's copy keeps in-frame clones and lacks some. The table has roughly 500,000 clones, about 29% seen once; the top ten hold more than 0.055%. The genes are TRBV14 and TRBJ2-5, with D possibly TRBD2 on 5 matching bases. Sequencing input: naive CD4+ T cells from blood. The sequence was collected from a man between 18 and 29 years old in good health. CDR3 coding DNA: TGTGCCAGCACCCGGGGAGTATATGAGACCCAGTACTTC. Translated: CASTRGVYETQYF.